The 18 T cell receptor beta chains below all came from one sample that was sequenced in a study of identical twins. TCRdb fed the 5' RACE reads into MiXCR, producing one record per CDR3 protein. The sample shows roughly 770,000 distinct CDR3 sequences, 15% to 20% of them seen only once. This same sample was also part of a study on T cells expressing NK-cell markers.

Sequencing was carried out using PBMCs. The origin of the receptors is a woman aged 18-30 years in good health.

Only a few counts were recorded for this clonotype. The rearrangement joins TRBV20-1 to TRBJ2-3; D is perhaps TRBD1 (5 bases). The V end lost 8 bases, the J end lost 5 bases, and 8 bases lay between the germline ends. This CDR3 spans 10 amino acids. Germline V lookup: CDR1 DFQATT, CDR2 SNEGSKA (reference sequence). This CDR3 is CSPREDTQYF. In nucleotides, the CDR3 is TGCAGTCCCAGGGAAGATACGCAGTATTTT.

This chain connects TRBV20-1 to TRBJ2-1; 8 nucleotides line up with TRBD2. The CDR3 length is 17 residues. Trimming at V came to 6 bases and at J to 3 bases, leaving 16 bases not matched to a gene. CDR1 is DFQATT, CDR2 SNEGSKA, per germline (reference sequence). The CDR3 DNA follows: TGCAGTGCCGTAGAGTCAAGCGGGGGCGCCCACTACAATGAGCAGTTCTTC. Protein product: CSAVESSGGAHYNEQFF.

The genes are TRBV7-2 and TRBJ2-1; no reliable D call. There are 15 residues in the CDR3. V lost 5 bases to trimming and J lost 4 bases, with 15 bases between them. Germline-derived CDR1 and CDR2 are SGHTA and FQGNSA. The CDR3 sequence: CASSPGRLRYNEQFF. CDR3 nucleotide sequence: TGTGCCAGCAGCCCCGGACGTCTTCGGTACAATGAGCAGTTCTTC.

This clonotype was seen only a few times. This chain joins TRBV12-3 or TRBV12-4 and TRBJ2-1; 10 positions match TRBD2. The CDR3 extends over 16 amino acids. Trimming removed 2 bases from V and 6 bases from J; junction bases left unmatched: 7. In DNA, the CDR3 is TGTGCCAGCAGTTTATACACTAGCGGGGTCCCCAATGAGCAGTTCTTC. It is translated as CASSLYTSGVPNEQFF.

The chain combines TRBV5-1 with TRBJ2-5, with 8 bases aligning to TRBD2. CDR3 size: 15 residues. J gave up 2 bases and V 5 bases, and 8 bases lay outside the gene matches. Per germline, CDR1 SGHRS and CDR2 YFSETQ. The CDR3 DNA sequence: TGCGCCAGCAGGCAACCTAGCGGGCAGCAAGAGACCCAGTACTTC. It specifies CASRQPSGQQETQYF.

V usage is TRBV6-5 and J usage is TRBJ1-5; 8 bases map to TRBD1. The germline CDR1 and CDR2 sequences are MNHEY and SVGAGI. The CDR3 runs 13 residues. J lost 7 bases, V lost 2 bases, and 1 base had no gene match. CDR3 coding DNA: TGTGCCAGCAGTTACGGACAGGGCCAGCCCCAGCATTTT. The encoded protein is CASSYGQGQPQHF.

This chain connects TRBV4-2 to TRBJ2-3; tentative D call: TRBD1 (5 bases). The CDR3 runs to 15 residues. Germline loops: CDR1 LGHNA, CDR2 YNFKEQ. V was clipped by 3 bases and J by 0 bases, with 10 bases between them. Written as DNA, the CDR3 is TGTGCCAGCAGCCATCAAGGGGTTAGCACAGATACGCAGTATTTT. It yields the protein CASSHQGVSTDTQYF.

The J gene is TRBJ1-2, the V gene TRBV20-1; TRBD1 might be the D (6 bases). The CDR3 spans 17 residues. V gave up 4 bases and J gave up 4 bases, with 25 bases separating them. Germline CDR1 and CDR2: DFQATT and SNEGSKA (reference sequence). CDR3 loop: CSAKRYGQGIILYGYTF. In nucleotides, the CDR3 is TGCAGTGCTAAGAGATATGGGCAGGGGATCATTCTCTATGGCTACACCTTC.

This clonotype occurred a few times. This chain joins TRBV5-1 and TRBJ2-7; D tentatively fits TRBD1 or TRBD2 (7 bases each). Trimming removed 3 bases at V and 7 bases at J, with 23 bases between. Germline V CDR1 and CDR2: SGHRS, YFSETQ. The CDR3 spans 16 residues. CDR3 nucleotides: TGCGCCAGCAGCTCGGACAGGAACTCCTGGGAGGGAGAGCAGTACTTC. This translates into CASSSDRNSWEGEQYF. Full variable domain (remainder filled in from reference TRBV5-1 and TRBJ2-7): KAGVTQTPRYLIKTRGQQVTLSCSPISGHRSVSWYQQTPGQGLQFLFEYFSETQRNKGNFPGRFSGRQFSNSRSEMNVSTLELGDSALYLCASSSDRNSWEGEQYFGPGTRLTVT.

In DNA, the CDR3 is TGCGCCAGCAGCTTGAGCTCAGACTATGGCTACACCTTC. It is translated as CASSLSSDYGYTF. The rearrangement uses TRBV5-1 and TRBJ1-2; D gene unclear. V was clipped by 1 base and J by 3 bases, with 7 bases between them. Germline CDR1 SGHRS, CDR2 YFSETQ. CDR3 length equals 13 residues. The full variable domain, in which reference TRBV5-1 and TRBJ1-2 provide the parts outside the CDR3, is KAGVTQTPRYLIKTRGQQVTLSCSPISGHRSVSWYQQTPGQGLQFLFEYFSETQRNKGNFPGRFSGRQFSNSRSEMNVSTLELGDSALYLCASSLSSDYGYTFGSGTRLTVV.

The sample holds a few counts of this clonotype. The chain is built from TRBV11-2 and TRBJ2-7, with TRBD1 matching 8 bases. The V and J ends lost 5 bases and 3 bases, in that order; junction bases with no gene match: 6. Germline V CDR1 and CDR2: SGHAT, FQNNGV. There are 14 residues in the CDR3. The CDR3 protein is CASSTGTGHYEQYF. The CDR3, as DNA: TGTGCCAGCAGCACCGGGACAGGCCACTACGAGCAGTACTTC.

Only a few counts were recorded for this clonotype. The chain is built from TRBV12-3 or TRBV12-4 and TRBJ1-1; no definite D call. The V and J ends lost 2 bases and 3 bases respectively, with 7 bases between them. The CDR3 spans 13 residues. DNA for the CDR3: TGTGCCAGCAGTTTAATAACAGACACTGAAGCTTTCTTT. Translated, it gives CASSLITDTEAFF.

The genes are TRBV6-5 and TRBJ2-7; no definite D call. Trimming pared 0 bases from V and 4 bases from J, leaving 13 bases between. This CDR3 comprises 15 residues. Per germline, CDR1 MNHEY and CDR2 SVGAGI. CDR3: CASSYSGQYGYEQYF. The CDR3 nucleotides are TGTGCCAGCAGTTACTCCGGGCAGTATGGGTACGAGCAGTACTTC.

The sample holds a few counts of this clonotype. The rearrangement uses TRBV30 and TRBJ2-7; no firm D call. Trimming stripped 4 bases from V and 6 bases from J, with 16 bases between. This CDR3 is built from 13 residues. Germline CDR1 GTSNPN, CDR2 SVGIG (reference sequence). CDR3 region: CAWTLGLKGEQYF. As DNA, the CDR3 is TGTGCCTGGACCCTCGGGCTTAAGGGCGAGCAGTACTTC.

On this clonotype: This clone may be a read error of a much larger clone one base away. V and J are TRBV7-9 and TRBJ1-2; D gene unclear. CDR3 length: 12 residues. Per the germline V gene, CDR1 is SEHNR and CDR2 is FQNEAQ (reference sequence). CDR3: CATSLQEYGYTF. The CDR3 DNA reads TGTGCCACCAGCTTACAAGAGTATGGCTACACCTTC. The whole variable domain, remainder taken from reference TRBV7-9 and TRBJ1-2, is DTGVSQNPRHKITKRGQNVTFRCDPISEHNRLYWYRQTLGQGPEFLTYFQNEAQLEKSRLLSDRFSAERPKGSFSTLEIQRTEQGDSAMYLCATSLQEYGYTFGSGTRLTVV.

This chain joins TRBV7-9 and TRBJ2-2, with 10 bases matching TRBD2. The CDR3 totals 15 residues. Germline CDR1 reads SEHNR; CDR2 reads FQNEAQ (reference sequence). The trim removed 5 bases at V and 4 bases at J, leaving 4 bases unmatched. The CDR3: CASSGLAALTGELFF. The DNA of the CDR3 is TGTGCCAGCAGCGGACTAGCGGCCCTCACCGGGGAGCTGTTTTTT.

This chain uses TRBV20-1 with TRBJ2-7; D not resolved. Deletions cut 1 base from V and 6 bases from J, with 10 bases between. Looked up from germline, CDR1 is DFQATT and CDR2 is SNEGSKA (reference sequence). CDR3 length: 12 amino acids. CDR3: CSARVFVSEQYF. In DNA form, the CDR3 reads TGCAGTGCTAGAGTTTTTGTGAGCGAGCAGTACTTC.

The chain recombines TRBV10-3 with TRBJ2-7; D is perhaps TRBD2 (5 bases). Germline CDR1 and CDR2: ENHRY and SYGVKD. V dropped 3 bases and J dropped 6 bases, with 12 bases sitting between them. The CDR3 consists of 13 residues. The CDR3 DNA is TGTGCCATCAGTGACCGAGGGAATGGCGAGCAGTACTTC. Translation gives CAISDRGNGEQYF.